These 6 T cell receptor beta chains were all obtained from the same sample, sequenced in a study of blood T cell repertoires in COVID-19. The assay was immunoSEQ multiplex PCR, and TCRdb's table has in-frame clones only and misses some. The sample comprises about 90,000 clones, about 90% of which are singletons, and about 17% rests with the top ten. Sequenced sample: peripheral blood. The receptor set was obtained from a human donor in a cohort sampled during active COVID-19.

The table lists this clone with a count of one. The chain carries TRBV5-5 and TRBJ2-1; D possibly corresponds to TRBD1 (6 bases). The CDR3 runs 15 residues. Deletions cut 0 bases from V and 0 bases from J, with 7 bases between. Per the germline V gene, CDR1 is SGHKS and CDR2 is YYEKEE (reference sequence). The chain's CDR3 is CASSLEQGSYNEQFF. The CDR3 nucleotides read TGTGCCAGCAGCTTGGAACAGGGCTCCTACAATGAGCAGTTCTTC.

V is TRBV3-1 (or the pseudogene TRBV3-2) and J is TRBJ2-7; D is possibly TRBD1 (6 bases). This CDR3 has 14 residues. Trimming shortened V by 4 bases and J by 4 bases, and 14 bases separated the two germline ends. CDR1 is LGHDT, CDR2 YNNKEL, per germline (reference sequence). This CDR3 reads CASSRGQGIYEQYF. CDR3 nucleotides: TGTGCCAGCAGCCGCGGGCAGGGGATATACGAGCAGTACTTC.

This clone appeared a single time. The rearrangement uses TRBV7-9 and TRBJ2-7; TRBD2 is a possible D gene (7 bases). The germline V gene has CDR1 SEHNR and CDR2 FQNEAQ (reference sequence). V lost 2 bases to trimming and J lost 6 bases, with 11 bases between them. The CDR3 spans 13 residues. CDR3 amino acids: CASSLSGEGEQYF. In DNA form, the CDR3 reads TGTGCCAGCAGCTTATCAGGGGAGGGCGAGCAGTACTTC.

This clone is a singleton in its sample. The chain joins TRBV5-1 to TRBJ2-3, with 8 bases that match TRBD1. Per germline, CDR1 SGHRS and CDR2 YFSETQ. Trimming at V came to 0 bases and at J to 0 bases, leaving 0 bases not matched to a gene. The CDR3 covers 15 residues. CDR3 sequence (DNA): TGCGCCAGCAGCTTGGGGGACAGGAGCACAGATACGCAGTATTTT. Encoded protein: CASSLGDRSTDTQYF. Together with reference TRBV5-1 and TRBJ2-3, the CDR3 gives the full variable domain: KAGVTQTPRYLIKTRGQQVTLSCSPISGHRSVSWYQQTPGQGLQFLFEYFSETQRNKGNFPGRFSGRQFSNSRSEMNVSTLELGDSALYLCASSLGDRSTDTQYFGPGTRLTVL.

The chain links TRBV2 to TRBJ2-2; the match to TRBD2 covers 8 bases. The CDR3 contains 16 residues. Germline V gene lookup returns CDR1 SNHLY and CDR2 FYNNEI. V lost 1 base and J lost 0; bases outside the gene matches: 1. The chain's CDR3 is CASSEVGGANTGELFF. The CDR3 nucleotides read TGTGCCAGCAGTGAAGTCGGGGGGGCGAACACCGGGGAGCTGTTTTTT.

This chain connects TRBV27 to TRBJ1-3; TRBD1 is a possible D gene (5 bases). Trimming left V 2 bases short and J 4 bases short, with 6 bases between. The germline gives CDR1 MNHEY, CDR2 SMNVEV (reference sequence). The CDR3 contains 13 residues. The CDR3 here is CASSLGQGNTIYF. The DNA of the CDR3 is TGTGCCAGCAGTTTAGGACAAGGAAACACCATATATTTT.